This TCR beta chain originates from a study of T cells in Graves' hyperthyroidism and ophthalmopathy. Each patient was aged 18 to 65 and had newly diagnosed hyperthyroidism of under 2 months' duration. It was approximately 9.4 ml of fresh peripheral blood that supplied the PBMCs. J was trimmed by 3 bases and V by 5 bases; bases with no gene match: 12. The V gene's germline CDR1 is MNHNS and CDR2 SASEGT. The CDR3 contains 17 residues. This clonotype turned up a few times. The target antigen is unknown. Broader study findings: A model of 13 V-J features distinguished ophthalmopathy from stable hyperthyroidism. Most thyroid clonotypes that were expanded above 0.001 also turned up in blood.

Researchers took RNA transcripts and amplified the TCR beta CDR3 regions from them. First-round RT-PCR targeting the TCR CDR3 was performed with the HTBI primer set. TCRdb fed the multiplex PCR reads into MiXCR, producing one record per CDR3 protein. The table records about 500,000 distinct CDR3 sequences, around 17% of them present only once. Sequencing used blood. The chain has TRBV6-1 and TRBJ2-1; 8 positions match TRBD2. The sequence was collected from a woman aged 18-29 years with Graves' hyperthyroidism. The CDR3 bases are TGTGCCAGCAGTACCAGGACGGGAGGGGGATACTACAATGAGCAGTTCTTC. Translated: CASSTRTGGGYYNEQFF.